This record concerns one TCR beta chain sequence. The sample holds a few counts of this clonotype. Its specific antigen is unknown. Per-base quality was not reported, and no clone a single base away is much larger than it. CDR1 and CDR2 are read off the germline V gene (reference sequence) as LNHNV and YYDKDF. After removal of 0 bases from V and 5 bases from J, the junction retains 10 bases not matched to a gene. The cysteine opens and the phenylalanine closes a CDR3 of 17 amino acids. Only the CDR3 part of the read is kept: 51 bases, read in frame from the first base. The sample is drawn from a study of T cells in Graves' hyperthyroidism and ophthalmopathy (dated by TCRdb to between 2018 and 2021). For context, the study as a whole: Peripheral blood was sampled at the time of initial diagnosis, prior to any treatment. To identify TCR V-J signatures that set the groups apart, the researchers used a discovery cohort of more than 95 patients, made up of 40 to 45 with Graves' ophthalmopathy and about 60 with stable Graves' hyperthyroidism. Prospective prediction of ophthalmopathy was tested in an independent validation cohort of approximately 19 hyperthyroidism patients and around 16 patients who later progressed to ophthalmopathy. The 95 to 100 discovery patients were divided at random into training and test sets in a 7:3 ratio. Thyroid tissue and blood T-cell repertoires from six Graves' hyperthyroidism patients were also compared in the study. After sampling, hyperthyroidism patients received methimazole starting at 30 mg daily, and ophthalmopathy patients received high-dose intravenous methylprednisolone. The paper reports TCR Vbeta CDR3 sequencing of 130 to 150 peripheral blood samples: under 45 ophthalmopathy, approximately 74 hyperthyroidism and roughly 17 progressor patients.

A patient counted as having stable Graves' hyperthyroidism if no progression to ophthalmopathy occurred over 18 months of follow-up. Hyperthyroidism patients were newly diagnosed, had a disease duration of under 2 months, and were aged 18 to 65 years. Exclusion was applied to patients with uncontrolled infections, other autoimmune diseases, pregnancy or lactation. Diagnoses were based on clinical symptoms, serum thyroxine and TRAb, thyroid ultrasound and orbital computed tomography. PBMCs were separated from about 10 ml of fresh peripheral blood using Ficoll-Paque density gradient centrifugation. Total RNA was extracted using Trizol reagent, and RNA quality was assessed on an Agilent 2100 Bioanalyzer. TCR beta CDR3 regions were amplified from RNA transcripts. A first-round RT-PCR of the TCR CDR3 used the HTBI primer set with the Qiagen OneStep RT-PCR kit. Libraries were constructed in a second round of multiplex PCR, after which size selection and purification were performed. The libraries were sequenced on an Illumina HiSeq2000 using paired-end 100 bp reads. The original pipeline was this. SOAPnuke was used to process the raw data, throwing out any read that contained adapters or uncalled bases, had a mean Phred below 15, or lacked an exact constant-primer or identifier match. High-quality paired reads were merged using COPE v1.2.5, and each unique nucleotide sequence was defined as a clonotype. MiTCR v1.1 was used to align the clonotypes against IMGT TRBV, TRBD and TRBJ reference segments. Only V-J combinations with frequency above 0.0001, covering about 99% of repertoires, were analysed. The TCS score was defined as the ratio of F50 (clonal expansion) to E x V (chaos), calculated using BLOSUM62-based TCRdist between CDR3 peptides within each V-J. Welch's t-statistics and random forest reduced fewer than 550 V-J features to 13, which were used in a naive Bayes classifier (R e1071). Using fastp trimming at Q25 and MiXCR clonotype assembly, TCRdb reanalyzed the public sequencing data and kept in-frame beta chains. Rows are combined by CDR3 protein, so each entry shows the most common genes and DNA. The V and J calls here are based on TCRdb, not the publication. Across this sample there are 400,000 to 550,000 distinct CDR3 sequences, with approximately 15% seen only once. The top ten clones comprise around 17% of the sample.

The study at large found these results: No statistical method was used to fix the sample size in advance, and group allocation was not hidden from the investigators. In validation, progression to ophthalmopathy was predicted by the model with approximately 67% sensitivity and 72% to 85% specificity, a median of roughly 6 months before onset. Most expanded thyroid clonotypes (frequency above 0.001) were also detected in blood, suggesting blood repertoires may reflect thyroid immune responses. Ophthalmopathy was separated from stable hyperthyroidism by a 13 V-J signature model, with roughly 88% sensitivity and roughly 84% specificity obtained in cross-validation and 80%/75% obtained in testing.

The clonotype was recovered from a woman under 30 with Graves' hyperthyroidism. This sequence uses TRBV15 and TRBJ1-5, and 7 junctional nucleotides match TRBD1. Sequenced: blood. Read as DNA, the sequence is TGTGCCACCAGCAGAGAGGCGAGACAGGGAGGGGATCAGCCCCAGCATTTT. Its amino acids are CATSREARQGGDQPQHF.